Listed below are T cell receptor beta chains from one sample, sequenced in a study of cytomegalovirus exposure and HLA in healthy donors. Assay: immunoSEQ multiplex PCR; the TCRdb copy retains only in-frame clones and omits some. The data hold some 130,000 clones, with around 80% observed a single time. Sequencing was performed on PBMCs. Every receptor here comes from a man between 35 and 55 years old in good health and CMV-seropositive. Each CDR3 is given with its conserved first and last residue. D genes are given only for firm matches. Where a row states a size, it is once, few, many or the class of an expanded clone; other rows omit it.

j_call,d_call,v_call,clone_size,cdr3_nt,cdr3_aa
TRBJ2-2,-,TRBV27,-,TGTGCCAGCAGTTTATCGACGGGATACACCGGGGAGCTGTTTTTT,CASSLSTGYTGELFF
TRBJ2-5,-,TRBV27,once,TGTGCCAGCACTCTCCTGGGGGGACCCGGGAGTCGGGAGCAGTACTTC,CASTLLGGPGSREQYF
TRBJ1-2,TRBD1,TRBV7-8,once,TGTGCCAGCAGCTCCGGGGACAGGGATGGCTACACCTTC,CASSSGDRDGYTF
TRBJ2-7,TRBD2,TRBV5-6,-,TGTGCCAGCAGCTCCAAACAGAGGACTAGCGGGCCCAGCTCCTACGAGCAGTACTTC,CASSSKQRTSGPSSYEQYF
TRBJ1-6,-,TRBV11-1,-,TGTGCCAGCAGCTTTCAGAAAGCGAATTCACCCCTCCACTTT,CASSFQKANSPLHF
TRBJ2-7,-,TRBV29-1,-,TGCAGCGTTGAGACAGGGAGGCCCTACGAGCAGTACTTC,CSVETGRPYEQYF
TRBJ1-1,-,TRBV27,-,TGTGCCAGCAGTGGCGGGCCGAACCCTGAAGCTTTCTTT,CASSGGPNPEAFF
TRBJ1-1,-,TRBV6-1,few,TGTGCCATCAGTGAGTCGGGGGGATTGGTAACTGAAGCTTTCTTT,CAISESGGLVTEAFF
TRBJ2-2,TRBD2,TRBV6-6,-,TGTGCCAGCAGTACCCGACTAGCAGGCGGGGAGCTGTTTTTT,CASSTRLAGGELFF
TRBJ1-2,-,TRBV2,-,TGTGCCAGCAGCGCGGGGGTTGGCTACACCTTC,CASSAGVGYTF
TRBJ1-2,-,TRBV2,-,TGTGCCAGCAGTGAAACTTTGGGGCTCGGCTACACCTTC,CASSETLGLGYTF
TRBJ2-3,TRBD1,TRBV7-6,-,TGTGCCAGCAGCCCCCGGGGACAGGGGGCAATAGATACGCAGTATTTT,CASSPRGQGAIDTQYF
TRBJ2-7,TRBD1,TRBV27,-,TGTGCCAGCAGTTTAGATTGGAAAGGGACAGGTCACGGGTACGAGCAGTACTTC,CASSLDWKGTGHGYEQYF
TRBJ1-2,TRBD1,TRBV5-1,-,TGCGCCAGCAGCAGTCCCGGGACAGGGGTGAACTATGGCTACACCTTC,CASSSPGTGVNYGYTF
TRBJ2-1,-,TRBV6-1,-,TGTGCCAGCAAGCCGGTCCAGGGTCCCTACAATGAGCAGTTCTTC,CASKPVQGPYNEQFF
TRBJ1-4,-,TRBV2,-,TGTGCCAGCAGTGAGGGAGGGTCTAATGAAAAACTGTTTTTT,CASSEGGSNEKLFF
TRBJ1-3,-,TRBV9,once,TGTGCCAGCAGCGCATCCGACGAACAGGCTGGAAACACCATATATTTT,CASSASDEQAGNTIYF
TRBJ2-3,-,TRBV6-1,-,TGTGCCAGCAGCCTCACAGATACGCAGTATTTT,CASSLTDTQYF
TRBJ2-1,-,TRBV6-6,-,TGTGCCAGCAGTTGGAACAGCTACAATGAGCAGTTCTTC,CASSWNSYNEQFF
TRBJ1-5,-,TRBV5-8,-,TGCGCCAGCAGCCTAAGTAATCAGCCCCAGCATTTT,CASSLSNQPQHF
TRBJ2-7,TRBD2,TRBV5-1,-,TGCGCCAGCAGCTTGGTTGGGCGGGGGGCCTACGAGCAGTACTTC,CASSLVGRGAYEQYF
TRBJ2-4,TRBD2,TRBV5-6,-,TGTGCCAGCAGCCCGGTTCGGCAGAGCGGGAGGGACATTCAGTACTTC,CASSPVRQSGRDIQYF
TRBJ1-1,TRBD1,TRBV28,-,TGTGCCAGCAGTTTATGGGGACAGGGGGACACTGAAGCTTTCTTT,CASSLWGQGDTEAFF
TRBJ2-2,-,TRBV16,-,TGTGCCAGCAGTCTGACTAGTTATGACACCGGGGAGCTGTTTTTT,CASSLTSYDTGELFF